Sequencing of this TCR beta chain was carried out in a study of T cells in localized non-small cell lung cancer. CDR1 LNHDA and CDR2 SQIVND come from the germline V gene (reference sequence). The CDR3 consists of 14 residues. V lost 3 bases to trimming and J lost 1 base, with 9 bases between them. About this clone itself: Its specificity is unknown.

Repertoires were generated with immunoSEQ multiplex PCR, while TCRdb's copy carries only in-frame clones and drops some. The table lists under 3,000 clones, less than 30% of them singletons. Study-wide results and limits: Higher blood T cell density tracked longer overall survival. Uninvolved adjacent lung showed the highest T cell clonality, exceeding tumor. One tumor region alone was sequenced, and heterogeneity therefore remains possible.

V gene TRBV19 combines with J gene TRBJ1-1; D ambiguous. The material was lung tumor tissue, obtained before any cancer treatment. The TCR comes from a female donor over 55 with stage I lung adenocarcinoma. In DNA form, the CDR3 reads TGTGCCAGTAGTATTCCGACGAGGAACACTGAAGCTTTCTTT. It translates to CASSIPTRNTEAFF.